This T cell receptor beta chain was recorded in a study of OX40 agonist ivuxolimab in advanced cancers. Libraries were prepared by immunoSEQ multiplex PCR; TCRdb keeps only in-frame clonotypes and omits some of them. The sample contains tens of thousands of clones, around four fifths of which appear only once. With V trimmed by 1 base and J by 2 bases, 4 bases remained unmatched. The CDR3 is 16 amino acids. Germline assignment: CDR1 SGHNT and CDR2 YENEEA. The source is an adult with an advanced solid tumor such as melanoma, head and neck, liver or kidney cancer. V is TRBV11-3 and J is TRBJ2-5; 10 bases are a match to TRBD2. The sequencing used CD4+ or CD8+ T cells sorted from blood, collected in a trial of the OX40 agonist ivuxolimab. CDR3 region: CASSLGSSGGQETQYF. The CDR3 DNA follows: TGTGCCAGCAGCTTAGGGTCTAGCGGGGGACAAGAGACCCAGTACTTC.